This entry lists 29 T cell receptor beta chains sequenced from one sample in a study of cytomegalovirus exposure and HLA in healthy donors. The PCR made use of 60 Vbeta and 13 Jbeta primers. This table comes from immunoSEQ multiplex PCR, and its TCRdb copy is limited to in-frame clones, with some not included. The sample's table shows 70,000 to 80,000 clones. The material sequenced was PBMCs. All receptors derive from a man in his forties or fifties in good health and CMV-seronegative.

This sequence joins TRBV5-6 and TRBJ2-3; TRBD2 might be the D (5 bases). This CDR3 contains 15 residues. V lost 0 bases and J 0 bases, leaving 8 bases between the germline ends. Germline V gene lookup returns CDR1 SGHDT and CDR2 YYEEEE. The CDR3 sequence is CASSLGLASTDTQYF. The CDR3 DNA sequence: TGTGCCAGCAGCTTGGGGCTAGCTAGCACAGATACGCAGTATTTT.

This chain uses TRBV28 with TRBJ2-1; 12 bases line up with TRBD2. This CDR3 region has 16 residues. Germline V gives CDR1 MDHEN, CDR2 SYDVKM. With V trimmed by 7 bases and J by 8 bases, 12 bases remained unmatched. For the CDR3, the DNA is TGTGCCAGCACCCGAGCTAGCGGGGGGGCCTTTCATGAGCAGTTCTTC. This encodes CASTRASGGAFHEQFF. The whole variable domain, remainder taken from reference TRBV28 and TRBJ2-1, is DVKVTQSSRYLVKRTGEKVFLECVQDMDHENMFWYRQDPGLGLRLIYFSYDVKMKEKGDIPEGYSVSREKKERFSLILESASTNQTSMYLCASTRASGGAFHEQFFGPGTRLTVL.

The gene calls are TRBV29-1 and TRBJ1-2, with D perhaps TRBD1 (5 bases). CDR1 and CDR2 from the germline V gene are SQVTM and ANQGSEA. The CDR3 is 13 residues long. V was clipped by 6 bases and J by 5 bases, with 16 bases between them. CDR3 loop: CSVRPPGHYGYTF. CDR3 DNA: TGCAGCGTCCGCCCCCCCGGACATTATGGCTACACCTTC.

V is TRBV2 and J is TRBJ2-7; D gene ambiguous. The CDR3 is 13 residues long. V dropped 4 bases and J dropped 0 bases, with 7 bases sitting between them. The germline V gene encodes CDR1 SNHLY and CDR2 FYNNEI. The CDR3 DNA reads as TGTGCCAGCAGTGGCGTGAGCTCCTACGAGCAGTACTTC. Amino acids: CASSGVSSYEQYF.

The genes are TRBV6-5 and TRBJ2-4; no reliable D call. The CDR3 length is 14 residues. Trimming took 5 bases from V and 2 from J, leaving 10 bases between them. Germline V gene sequence: CDR1 MNHEY, CDR2 SVGAGI. In DNA form, the CDR3 reads TGTGCCAGCAGTGAAGGCGGCTCCAAAAACATTCAGTACTTC. Translating it yields CASSEGGSKNIQYF.

The CDR3 spells CASSGVLGVSGANVLTF. CDR3 in DNA: TGTGCCAGCAGTGGGGTGCTGGGAGTCTCTGGGGCCAACGTCCTGACTTTC. The chain links TRBV25-1 to TRBJ2-6; tentative D call: TRBD2 (5 bases). The CDR3 totals 17 residues. CDR1 and CDR2 from the germline V gene are MGHDK and SYGVNS. V lost 4 bases and J 0 bases, leaving 13 bases between the germline ends.

This CDR3 is CASSIDRDNTEAFF. Written as DNA, the CDR3 is TGCGCCAGCAGCATAGACAGGGACAACACTGAAGCTTTCTTT. The chain employs TRBV5-1 and TRBJ1-1, with TRBD1 matching over 7 bases. This CDR3 has 14 amino acids. Germline V gene sequence: CDR1 SGHRS, CDR2 YFSETQ. V gave up 4 bases and J gave up 2 bases; unmatched junction bases: 5.

The chain has TRBV27 and TRBJ1-5; D gene uncertain. CDR1 MNHEY and CDR2 SMNVEV come from the germline V gene (reference sequence). With 1 base removed from V and 6 bases from J, the gap between germline ends came to 7 bases. The CDR3 loop spans 13 amino acids. CDR3 sequence: CASSLWEGQPQHF. DNA of the CDR3: TGTGCCAGCAGTTTATGGGAGGGTCAGCCCCAGCATTTT.

V and J are TRBV19 and TRBJ1-1; D call uncertain. Germline CDR1 is LNHDA and CDR2 is SQIVND (reference sequence). The CDR3 length is 13 residues. V gave up 3 bases and J gave up 0 bases, with 5 bases separating them. CDR3 bases: TGTGCCAGTAGTATCGCGGTGAACACTGAAGCTTTCTTT. This gives the protein CASSIAVNTEAFF.

The V and J genes are TRBV9 and TRBJ1-4; 8 bases fit TRBD1. In germline, CDR1 is SGDLS, CDR2 YYNGEE. The CDR3 is 15 amino acids. With V trimmed by 6 bases and J by 5 bases, 9 bases remained unmatched. The CDR3 is CASTRSTGENEKLFF. CDR3 nucleotides: TGTGCCAGCACCCGCTCGACAGGGGAGAATGAAAAACTGTTTTTT.

The V call is TRBV5-1, the J call TRBJ2-1, with 11 bases fitting TRBD2. Germline V gene data show CDR1 as SGHRS and CDR2 as YFSETQ. The CDR3 is made up of 13 amino acids. V lost 4 bases to trimming and J lost 12 bases; unmatched junction nucleotides: 6. Here the CDR3 reads CASSLSSGGLQFF. The CDR3, as DNA: TGCGCCAGCAGCCTCTCTAGCGGGGGGTTGCAGTTCTTC.

DNA of the CDR3: TGTGCCAGCAGCCCCCGGACTATTCGGAAATCCGTGGATACGCAGTATTTT. It encodes CASSPRTIRKSVDTQYF. V usage is TRBV9 and J usage is TRBJ2-3, with D possibly being TRBD2 (6 bases). There are 17 residues in the CDR3. Per the germline V gene, CDR1 is SGDLS and CDR2 is YYNGEE. V dropped 4 bases and J dropped 6 bases, with 24 bases sitting between them. The complete variable domain, with remaining parts taken from reference TRBV9 and TRBJ2-3, reads DSGVTQTPKHLITATGQRVTLRCSPRSGDLSVYWYQQSLDQGLQFLIQYYNGEERAKGNILERFSAQQFPDLHSELNLSSLELGDSALYFCASSPRTIRKSVDTQYFGPGTRLTVL.

The J gene is TRBJ1-3, the V gene TRBV6-1; maybe TRBD1 (6 bases). Trimming shortened V by 3 bases and J by 7 bases, and 16 bases separated the two germline ends. This CDR3 is built from 15 residues. Germline loops: CDR1 MNHNS, CDR2 SASEGT. This CDR3 is CASSDYQGIRNTIYF. The CDR3 nucleotides read TGTGCCAGCAGTGATTATCAGGGGATCAGGAACACCATATATTTT.

J is TRBJ2-5 and V is TRBV7-9, with D possibly matching TRBD2 (5 bases). Germline V gene sequence: CDR1 SEHNR, CDR2 FQNEAQ (reference sequence). The CDR3 extends over 13 amino acids. V shed 3 bases and J shed 3 bases, with 8 bases lying between them. The CDR3 sequence is CASSFPGEETQYF. The CDR3 DNA reads as TGTGCCAGCAGCTTTCCCGGGGAAGAGACCCAGTACTTC.

The J gene is TRBJ1-5, the V gene TRBV5-4, with TRBD1 matching 9 bases. Germline CDR1 reads SGHNT; CDR2 reads YYREEE (reference sequence). The CDR3 has 15 amino acids. With 4 bases clipped from V and 4 bases from J, the junction kept 6 bases outside the gene matches. CDR3 sequence reads: CASSAGTGRNQPQHF. In DNA, the CDR3 is TGTGCCAGCAGCGCCGGGACAGGGAGGAATCAGCCCCAGCATTTT.

J is TRBJ1-2 and V is TRBV19, with no clear D. The germline V gene encodes CDR1 LNHDA and CDR2 SQIVND (reference sequence). Trimming pared 7 bases from V and 13 bases from J, leaving 16 bases between. This CDR3 region has 11 residues. The CDR3 loop reads CASTNVGGFTF. In nucleotides, the CDR3 is TGTGCCAGTACAAATGTCGGCGGGTTCACCTTC.

V is TRBV5-4 and J is TRBJ2-7, with TRBD2 matching over 8 bases. J gave up 6 bases and V 2 bases, and 7 bases lay outside the gene matches. Germline CDR1 reads SGHNT; CDR2 reads YYREEE (reference sequence). CDR3 length equals 14 residues. CDR3 DNA sequence: TGTGCCAGCAGCTTCAGCGGGGGAGGGGGCGAGCAGTACTTC. This sequence encodes CASSFSGGGGEQYF.

The chain recombines TRBV15 with TRBJ2-2, with D perhaps TRBD2 (7 bases). The CDR3 consists of 16 residues. Trimming pared 8 bases from V and 4 bases from J, leaving 20 bases between. The germline V gene has CDR1 LNHNV and CDR2 YYDKDF (reference sequence). CDR3 nucleotide sequence: TGTGCCACCGCCAAAGGGGGACTACGCGGCACCGGGGAGCTGTTTTTT. It specifies CATAKGGLRGTGELFF.

The CDR3, as DNA: TGTGCCAGCAGCCAGGCTACAGGGGGCTACGAGCAGTACTTC. Translating it yields CASSQATGGYEQYF. The rearrangement uses TRBV7-2 and TRBJ2-7, with TRBD1 matching 8 bases. V was clipped by 5 bases and J by 3 bases; unmatched bases: 6. The CDR3 has 14 amino acids. Germline values: CDR1 SGHTA, CDR2 FQGNSA.

The chain employs TRBV6-5 and TRBJ1-6; D not resolved. The V and J ends lost 6 bases and 8 bases respectively, with 17 bases between them. In germline, CDR1 is MNHEY, CDR2 SVGAGI. This CDR3 region has 15 residues. The CDR3 nucleotides are TGTGCCAGCAGGAGGGCCTACCTAAGGGATTCACCCCTCCACTTT. Its protein is CASRRAYLRDSPLHF.

The J gene is TRBJ2-4, the V gene TRBV6-1, with D possibly matching TRBD2 (7 bases). V was clipped by 4 bases and J by 7 bases, with 17 bases between them. This CDR3 is 15 amino acids long. Looked up from germline, CDR1 is MNHNS and CDR2 is SASEGT. CDR3 bases: TGTGCCAGCAGTGGAGGGGGGGCTGGTAGGAACATTCAGTACTTC. Its translation: CASSGGGAGRNIQYF.

This rearrangement joins TRBV9 to TRBJ2-3; possibly TRBD2 for D (5 bases). The V gene's germline CDR1 is SGDLS and CDR2 YYNGEE. V lost 0 bases to trimming and J lost 3 bases, with 20 bases between them. This CDR3 has 18 residues. In DNA, the CDR3 is TGTGCCAGCAGCGTAGAAATGAGGCAAACGGGCGGGACAGATACGCAGTATTTT. It translates to CASSVEMRQTGGTDTQYF.

The chain recombines TRBV9 with TRBJ2-3; the match to TRBD2 covers 9 bases. V gave up 3 bases and J gave up 2 bases; unmatched junction bases: 4. Germline CDR1 and CDR2: SGDLS and YYNGEE. The CDR3 has 15 amino acids. DNA of the CDR3: TGTGCCAGCAGCGAGACTAGCGGACTCACAGATACGCAGTATTTT. Its translation is CASSETSGLTDTQYF.

V gene TRBV2 combines with J gene TRBJ2-3; 13 positions match TRBD2. V shed 5 bases, J shed 5 bases, and the junction held 1 base outside the gene matches. The germline V gene encodes CDR1 SNHLY and CDR2 FYNNEI. The CDR3 has 14 residues. Written as DNA, the CDR3 is TGTGCCAGCAGTACTAGCGGGGGGGGAGATACGCAGTATTTT. It codes for CASSTSGGGDTQYF.

The chain carries TRBV30 and TRBJ1-6, with TRBD1 matching over 9 bases. CDR3 length: 13 amino acids. The trim removed 5 bases at V and 7 bases at J, leaving 3 bases unmatched. Germline V gene data show CDR1 as GTSNPN and CDR2 as SVGIG (reference sequence). The CDR3 nucleotides read TGTGCCTGGGAGGGGACAGGGAATTCACCCCTCCACTTT. Its translation is CAWEGTGNSPLHF.

The chain is built from TRBV7-2 and TRBJ1-3, with D uncertain. This CDR3 has 15 amino acids. Trimming stripped 5 bases from V and 0 bases from J, with 11 bases between. The germline V gene has CDR1 SGHTA and CDR2 FQGNSA. The CDR3 DNA is TGTGCCAGCAGCCCCAGCGAGTACTCTGGAAACACCATATATTTT. Its translation: CASSPSEYSGNTIYF.

This chain connects TRBV6-1 to TRBJ2-5; 8 bases line up with TRBD1. V lost 7 bases to trimming and J lost 4 bases; unmatched junction nucleotides: 11. Germline V CDR1 and CDR2: MNHNS, SASEGT. This CDR3 comprises 15 residues. CDR3 coding DNA: TGTGCCAGCACCGAAAACAGGGGGACATCAGAGACCCAGTACTTC. It translates to CASTENRGTSETQYF.

The gene calls are TRBV6-5 and TRBJ1-2; 7 bases line up with TRBD1. Looked up from germline, CDR1 is MNHEY and CDR2 is SVGAGI. Trimming at V came to 0 bases and at J to 7 bases, leaving 11 bases not matched to a gene. This CDR3 spans 16 amino acids. The CDR3 loop is CASSYSTRRQGGGYTF. As DNA, the CDR3 is TGTGCCAGCAGTTACTCGACCAGAAGACAGGGAGGTGGCTACACCTTC.

V and J are TRBV4-2 and TRBJ2-3; TRBD2 matches 10 bases. The length of the CDR3 is 17 residues. V gave up 0 bases and J gave up 4 bases; unmatched junction bases: 7. Per germline, CDR1 LGHNA and CDR2 YNFKEQ. The DNA for the CDR3 is TGTGCCAGCAGCCAAGATGTCACTAGCGGGGCCGCAGATACGCAGTATTTT. This translates into CASSQDVTSGAADTQYF.